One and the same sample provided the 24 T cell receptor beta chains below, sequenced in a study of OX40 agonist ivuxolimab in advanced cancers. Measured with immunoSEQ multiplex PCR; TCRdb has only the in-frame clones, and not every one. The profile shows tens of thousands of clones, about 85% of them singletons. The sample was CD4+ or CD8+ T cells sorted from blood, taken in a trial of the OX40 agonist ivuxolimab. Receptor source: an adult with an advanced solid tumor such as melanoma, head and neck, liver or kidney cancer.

The CDR3 spells CASSRQGSYNEQFF. DNA for the CDR3: TGTGCCAGTAGTAGACAGGGGTCATACAATGAGCAGTTCTTC. The J gene is TRBJ2-1, the V gene TRBV19; 8 bases match TRBD1. The CDR3 consists of 14 residues. Germline V gene lookup returns CDR1 LNHDA and CDR2 SQIVND (reference sequence). With V trimmed by 4 bases and J by 4 bases, 3 bases remained unmatched.

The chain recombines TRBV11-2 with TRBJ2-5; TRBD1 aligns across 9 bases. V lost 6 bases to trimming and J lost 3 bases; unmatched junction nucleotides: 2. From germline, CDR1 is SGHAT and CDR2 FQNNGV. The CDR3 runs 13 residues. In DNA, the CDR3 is TGTGCCAGCAGACGGACAGGGGAAGAGACCCAGTACTTC. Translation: CASRRTGEETQYF.

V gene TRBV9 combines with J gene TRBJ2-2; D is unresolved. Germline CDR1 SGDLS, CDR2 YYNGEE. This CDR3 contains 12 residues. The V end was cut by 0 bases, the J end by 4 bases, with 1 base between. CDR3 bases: TGTGCCAGCAGCGTAGGCACCGGGGAGCTGTTTTTT. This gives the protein CASSVGTGELFF.

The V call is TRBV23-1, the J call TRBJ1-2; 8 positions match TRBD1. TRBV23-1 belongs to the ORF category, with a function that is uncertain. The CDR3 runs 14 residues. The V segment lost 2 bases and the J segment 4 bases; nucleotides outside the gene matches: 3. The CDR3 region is CASSQRDRIYGYTF. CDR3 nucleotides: TGCGCCAGCAGTCAACGGGACAGGATCTATGGCTACACCTTC.

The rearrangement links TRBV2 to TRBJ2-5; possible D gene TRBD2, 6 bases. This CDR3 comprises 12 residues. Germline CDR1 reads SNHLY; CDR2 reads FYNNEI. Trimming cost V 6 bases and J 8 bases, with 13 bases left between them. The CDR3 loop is CASRGELATQYF. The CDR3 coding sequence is TGTGCCAGCAGGGGGGAACTAGCCACCCAGTACTTC. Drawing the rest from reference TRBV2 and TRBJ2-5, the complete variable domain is EPEVTQTPSHQVTQMGQEVILRCVPISNHLYFYWYRQILGQKVEFLVSFYNNEISEKSEIFDDQFSVERPDGSNFTLKIRSTKLEDSAMYFCASRGELATQYFGPGTRLLVL.

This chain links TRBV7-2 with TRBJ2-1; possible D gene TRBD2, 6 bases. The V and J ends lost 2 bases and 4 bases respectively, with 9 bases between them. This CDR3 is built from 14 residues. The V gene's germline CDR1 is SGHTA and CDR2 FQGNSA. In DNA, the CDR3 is TGTGCCAGCAGCTTAAATAGCGGATACAATGAGCAGTTCTTC. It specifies CASSLNSGYNEQFF.

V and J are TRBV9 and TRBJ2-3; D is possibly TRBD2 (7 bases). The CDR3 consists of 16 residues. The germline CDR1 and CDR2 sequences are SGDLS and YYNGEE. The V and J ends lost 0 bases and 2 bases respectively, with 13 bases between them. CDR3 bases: TGTGCCAGCAGCGTAGAAGGGGGAGGGCCCACAGATACGCAGTATTTT. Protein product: CASSVEGGGPTDTQYF.

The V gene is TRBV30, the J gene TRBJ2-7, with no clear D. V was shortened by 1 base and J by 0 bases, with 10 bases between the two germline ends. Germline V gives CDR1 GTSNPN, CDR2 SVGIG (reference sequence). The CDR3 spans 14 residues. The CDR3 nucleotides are TGTGCCTGGAGTGCGTGGGGTTTCTCCTACGAGCAGTACTTC. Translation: CAWSAWGFSYEQYF.

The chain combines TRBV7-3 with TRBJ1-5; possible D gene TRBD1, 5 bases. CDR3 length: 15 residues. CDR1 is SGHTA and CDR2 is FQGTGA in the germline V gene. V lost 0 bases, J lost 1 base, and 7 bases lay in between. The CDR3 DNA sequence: TGTGCCAGCAGCTTAACGTGGGGGAGCAATCAGCCCCAGCATTTT. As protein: CASSLTWGSNQPQHF.

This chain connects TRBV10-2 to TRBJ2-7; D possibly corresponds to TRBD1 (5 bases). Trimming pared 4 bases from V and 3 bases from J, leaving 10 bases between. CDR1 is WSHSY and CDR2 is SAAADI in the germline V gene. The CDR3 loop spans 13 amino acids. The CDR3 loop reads CASSGQGGYEQYF. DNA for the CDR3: TGCGCCAGCAGTGGCCAGGGTGGCTACGAGCAGTACTTC.

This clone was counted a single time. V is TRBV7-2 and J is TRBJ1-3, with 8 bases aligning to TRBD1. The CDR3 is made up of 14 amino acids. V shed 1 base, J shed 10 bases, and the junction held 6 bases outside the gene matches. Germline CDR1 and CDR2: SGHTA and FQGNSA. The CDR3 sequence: CASSLGTGSVTIYF. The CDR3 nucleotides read TGTGCCAGCAGCTTAGGGACAGGGAGTGTAACCATATATTTT.

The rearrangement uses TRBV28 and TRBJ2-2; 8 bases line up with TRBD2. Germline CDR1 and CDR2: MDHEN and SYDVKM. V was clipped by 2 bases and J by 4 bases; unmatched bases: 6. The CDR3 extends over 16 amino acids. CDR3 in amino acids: CASSLASGLSTGELFF. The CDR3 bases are TGTGCCAGCAGTTTAGCTAGCGGGCTTTCCACCGGGGAGCTGTTTTTT.

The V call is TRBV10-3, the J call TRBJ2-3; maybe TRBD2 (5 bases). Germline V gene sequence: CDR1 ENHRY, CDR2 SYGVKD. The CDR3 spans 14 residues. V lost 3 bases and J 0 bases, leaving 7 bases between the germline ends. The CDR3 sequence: CAISEGGSTDTQYF. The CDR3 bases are TGTGCCATCAGTGAAGGCGGGAGCACAGATACGCAGTATTTT.

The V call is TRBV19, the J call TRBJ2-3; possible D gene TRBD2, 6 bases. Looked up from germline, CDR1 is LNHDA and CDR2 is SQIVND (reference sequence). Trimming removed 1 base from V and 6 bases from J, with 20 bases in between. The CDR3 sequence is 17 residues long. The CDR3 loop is CASSIGSPGVLVDTQYF. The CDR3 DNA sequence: TGTGCCAGTAGTATAGGGTCTCCGGGAGTTTTAGTTGATACGCAGTATTTT.

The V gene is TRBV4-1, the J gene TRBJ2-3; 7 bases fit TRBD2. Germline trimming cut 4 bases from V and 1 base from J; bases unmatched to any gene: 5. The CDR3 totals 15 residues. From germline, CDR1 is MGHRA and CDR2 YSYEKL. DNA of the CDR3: TGCGCCAGCAGCCTCGGGAGGCGTGGCACAGATACGCAGTATTTT. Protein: CASSLGRRGTDTQYF.

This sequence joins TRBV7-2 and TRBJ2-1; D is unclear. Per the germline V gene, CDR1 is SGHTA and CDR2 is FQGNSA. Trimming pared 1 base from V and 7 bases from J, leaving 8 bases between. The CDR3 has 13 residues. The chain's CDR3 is CASSLGSRNEQFF. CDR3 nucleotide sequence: TGTGCCAGCAGCTTAGGTTCAAGGAATGAGCAGTTCTTC. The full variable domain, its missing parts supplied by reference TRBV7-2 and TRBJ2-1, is GAGVSQSPSNKVTEKGKDVELRCDPISGHTALYWYRQSLGQGLEFLIYFQGNSAPDKSGLPSDRFSAERTGGSVSTLTIQRTQQEDSAVYLCASSLGSRNEQFFGPGTRLTVL.

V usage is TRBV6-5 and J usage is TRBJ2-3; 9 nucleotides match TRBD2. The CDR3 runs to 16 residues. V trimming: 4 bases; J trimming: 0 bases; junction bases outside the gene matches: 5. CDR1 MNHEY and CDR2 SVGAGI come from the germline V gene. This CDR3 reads CASSLIAGVSTDTQYF. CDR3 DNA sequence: TGTGCCAGCAGTTTAATAGCGGGAGTAAGCACAGATACGCAGTATTTT.

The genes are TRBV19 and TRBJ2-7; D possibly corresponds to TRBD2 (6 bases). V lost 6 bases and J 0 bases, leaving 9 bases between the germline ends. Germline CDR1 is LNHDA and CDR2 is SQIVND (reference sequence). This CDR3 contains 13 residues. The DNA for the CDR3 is TGTGCCAGTAGCCGGGAGAACTCCTACGAGCAGTACTTC. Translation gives CASSRENSYEQYF.

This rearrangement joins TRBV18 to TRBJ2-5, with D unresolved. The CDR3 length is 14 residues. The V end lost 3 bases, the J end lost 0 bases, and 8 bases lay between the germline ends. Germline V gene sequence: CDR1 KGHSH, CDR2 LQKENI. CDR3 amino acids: CASSPGQDQETQYF. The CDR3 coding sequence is TGTGCCAGCTCACCTGGGCAAGACCAAGAGACCCAGTACTTC.

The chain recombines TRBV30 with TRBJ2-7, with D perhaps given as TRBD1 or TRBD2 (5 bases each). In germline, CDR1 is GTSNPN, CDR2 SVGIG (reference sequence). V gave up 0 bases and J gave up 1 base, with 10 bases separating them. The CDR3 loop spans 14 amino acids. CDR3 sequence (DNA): TGTGCCTGGAGTGTCTGGGGGATATCCTACGAGCAGTACTTC. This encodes CAWSVWGISYEQYF.

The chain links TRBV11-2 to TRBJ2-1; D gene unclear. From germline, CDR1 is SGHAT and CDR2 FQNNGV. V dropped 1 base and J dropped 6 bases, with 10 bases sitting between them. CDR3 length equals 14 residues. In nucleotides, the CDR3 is TGTGCCAGCAGCTTAGTTAGGCAGACCAATGAGCAGTTCTTC. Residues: CASSLVRQTNEQFF.

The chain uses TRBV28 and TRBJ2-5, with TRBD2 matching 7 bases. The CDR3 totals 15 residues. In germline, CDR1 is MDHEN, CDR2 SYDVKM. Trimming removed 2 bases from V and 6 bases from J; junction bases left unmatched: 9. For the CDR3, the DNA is TGTGCCAGCAGTTTAGCGGGAGTGGGCGCGAAGACCCAGTACTTC. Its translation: CASSLAGVGAKTQYF.

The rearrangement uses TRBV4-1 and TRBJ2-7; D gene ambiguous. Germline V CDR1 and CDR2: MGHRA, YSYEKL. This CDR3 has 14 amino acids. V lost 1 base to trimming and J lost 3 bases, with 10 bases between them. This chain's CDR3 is CASSQAASSYEQYF. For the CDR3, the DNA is TGCGCCAGCAGCCAAGCGGCTTCAAGCTACGAGCAGTACTTC.

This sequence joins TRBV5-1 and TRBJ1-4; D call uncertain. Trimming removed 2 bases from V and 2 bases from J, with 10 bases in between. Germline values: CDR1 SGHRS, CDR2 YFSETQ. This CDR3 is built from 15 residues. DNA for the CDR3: TGCGCCAGCAGCTTAGGAATGGTGACTAATGAAAAACTGTTTTTT. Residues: CASSLGMVTNEKLFF.